Presented here are 29 T cell receptor beta chains from one specimen sequenced in a study of blood T cell repertoires in COVID-19. Data came from immunoSEQ multiplex PCR; TCRdb stores just in-frame clones and leaves some out. This sample carries 45,000 to 55,000 clones, approximately 86% of them seen once, and the ten largest clones take approximately 12%. The specimen sequenced was peripheral blood. Receptors originate from a man aged 65-85 years with active COVID-19.

The rearrangement links TRBV6-4 to TRBJ2-7; TRBD1 aligns across 10 bases. The trim removed 6 bases at V and 4 bases at J, leaving 3 bases unmatched. CDR1 is MRHNA, CDR2 SNTAGT, per germline. The CDR3 length is 13 residues. The DNA of the CDR3 is TGTGCCAGCAGCCGGGACAGGGGATACGAGCAGTACTTC. As protein: CASSRDRGYEQYF.

The chain carries TRBV5-4 and TRBJ2-5; 11 nucleotides match TRBD2. The CDR3 spans 16 residues. After removal of 0 bases from V and 8 bases from J, the junction contained 9 bases not matched to a gene. The germline CDR1 and CDR2 sequences are SGHNT and YYREEE (reference sequence). CDR3 amino acids: CASSLDASGGPETQYF. In DNA, the CDR3 is TGTGCCAGCAGCTTGGATGCTAGCGGGGGGCCCGAAACCCAGTACTTC.

The V and J genes are TRBV3-1 (or the pseudogene TRBV3-2) and TRBJ2-3, with 12 nucleotides matching TRBD2. This CDR3 has 15 amino acids. The trim removed 5 bases at V and 5 bases at J, leaving 5 bases unmatched. Germline loops: CDR1 LGHDT, CDR2 YNNKEL (reference sequence). The CDR3 DNA is TGTGCCAGCAGCAAGCGGACTAGCGGGAAAGATACGCAGTATTTT. Translation: CASSKRTSGKDTQYF.

This chain uses TRBV5-5 with TRBJ1-1; perhaps TRBD1 as D (6 bases). The CDR3 consists of 14 residues. Between the trimmed V and J ends, which lost 6 bases and 1 base, there was a span of 13 bases. In germline, CDR1 is SGHKS, CDR2 YYEKEE (reference sequence). The CDR3 spells CASTIGRGNTEAFF. The CDR3 nucleotides read TGTGCCAGCACCATAGGCAGGGGGAACACTGAAGCTTTCTTT.

The J gene is TRBJ1-1, the V gene TRBV12-3 or TRBV12-4; D call uncertain. This CDR3 contains 12 residues. The ends were cut back, 5 bases at V and 1 base at J, with 5 bases in the middle. The CDR3 reads CASSIQNTEAFF. The DNA for the CDR3 is TGTGCCAGCAGTATCCAGAACACTGAAGCTTTCTTT.

A single count supports this clone. The V and J genes are TRBV29-1 and TRBJ1-2, with 8 nucleotides matching TRBD1. Germline CDR1 reads SQVTM; CDR2 reads ANQGSEA. This CDR3 has 12 amino acids. The V gene end was trimmed by 7 bases and the J gene end by 7 bases; junction bases not matched to a gene: 8. CDR3 protein: CSAARDRSGYTF. For the CDR3, the DNA is TGCAGCGCCGCCCGGGACAGGAGTGGCTACACCTTC.

V usage is TRBV27 and J usage is TRBJ2-1; 9 nucleotides agree with TRBD2. From germline, CDR1 is MNHEY and CDR2 SMNVEV (reference sequence). The V gene end was trimmed by 2 bases and the J gene end by 5 bases; junction bases not matched to a gene: 4. This CDR3 is built from 15 residues. The CDR3, as DNA: TGTGCCAGCAGTTTACAGCGGGGGGCGGACAATGAGCAGTTCTTC. As protein: CASSLQRGADNEQFF.

The chain employs TRBV23-1 and TRBJ2-3, with D hard to call. TRBV23-1 is an ORF; its function is uncertain. The CDR3 length is 16 residues. The V end lost 0 bases, the J end lost 0 bases, and 10 bases lay between the germline ends. The CDR3, as DNA: TGCGCCAGCAGTCAATCCCCTACTTGTAGCACAGATACGCAGTATTTT. This gives the protein CASSQSPTCSTDTQYF.

This sequence joins TRBV24-1 and TRBJ2-7; tentatively, D is TRBD2 (6 bases). CDR1 and CDR2 (germline): KGHDR, SFDVKD. The CDR3 consists of 13 residues. Trimming removed 1 base from V and 4 bases from J, with 7 bases in between. CDR3 DNA: TGTGCCACCAGTGATTTCCGGGAGTACGAGCAGTACTTC. It encodes CATSDFREYEQYF.

The chain employs TRBV2 and TRBJ2-1; 9 bases are shared with TRBD2. V trimming: 4 bases; J trimming: 8 bases; junction bases outside the gene matches: 18. Germline CDR1 and CDR2: SNHLY and FYNNEI. This CDR3 is 18 amino acids long. The CDR3 loop reads CASSARRRGGAQIDEQFF. The CDR3 coding sequence is TGTGCCAGCAGTGCCCGCCGTCGCGGGGGGGCCCAAATAGATGAGCAGTTCTTC.

The rearrangement links TRBV3-1 (or the pseudogene TRBV3-2) to TRBJ1-1; D is perhaps TRBD1 (5 bases). This CDR3 region has 16 residues. The V and J ends lost 1 base and 1 base respectively, with 13 bases between them. CDR1 is LGHDT, CDR2 YNNKEL, per germline (reference sequence). The CDR3 protein is CASSQALGVGNTEAFF. CDR3 DNA: TGTGCCAGCAGCCAAGCCCTAGGGGTAGGGAACACTGAAGCTTTCTTT.

The gene calls are TRBV13 and TRBJ1-6, with D unclear. The CDR3 extends over 14 amino acids. Germline values: CDR1 PRHDT, CDR2 FYEKMQ (reference sequence). V dropped 8 bases and J dropped 0 bases, with 8 bases sitting between them. The CDR3 is CASRVISYNSPLHF. DNA for the CDR3: TGTGCCAGCCGGGTCATCTCCTATAATTCACCCCTCCACTTT.

As regards this clone: The junction departs from germline at one end; a sequencing error may be responsible. This CDR3 is CASSDSDRGPEQYF. The CDR3 DNA follows: TGTGCCAGCAGTGACTCGGACAGGGGGCCCGAGCAGTACTTC. The rearrangement joins TRBV6-6 to TRBJ2-7; 11 bases line up with TRBD1. Germline V gene data show CDR1 as MNHNY and CDR2 as SVGAGI (reference sequence). This CDR3 is 14 amino acids long.

V usage is TRBV6-5 and J usage is TRBJ1-1, with a tentative D call TRBD1 (5 bases). The CDR3 has 15 amino acids. Germline V gene lookup returns CDR1 MNHEY and CDR2 SVGAGI. With 2 bases removed from V and 5 bases from J, the gap between germline ends came to 15 bases. The CDR3 sequence: CASSYVQGRGTEAFF. The CDR3, as DNA: TGTGCCAGCAGTTACGTTCAGGGTAGGGGAACTGAAGCTTTCTTT.

The rearrangement joins TRBV6-2 or TRBV6-3 to TRBJ2-2; the D gene is possibly TRBD1 (5 bases). Trimming left V 0 bases short and J 1 base short, with 15 bases between. Germline V lookup: CDR1 MNHEY, CDR2 SVGEGT. The length of the CDR3 is 18 residues. The CDR3 coding sequence is TGTGCCAGCAGTTACTCCCGGCAAGGGGCATGGAACACCGGGGAGCTGTTTTTT. This translates into CASSYSRQGAWNTGELFF.

This clone has just a few counts. The chain has TRBV30 and TRBJ1-3; D ambiguous. Trimming cost V 6 bases and J 2 bases, with 14 bases left between them. CDR3 length: 14 residues. Germline V gene data show CDR1 as GTSNPN and CDR2 as SVGIG (reference sequence). As DNA, the CDR3 is TGTGCCTGCCAGAACGGGGTAGCTGGAAACACCATATATTTT. Protein: CACQNGVAGNTIYF.

The chain has TRBV18 and TRBJ1-1, with no clear D. The CDR3 length is 15 residues. The V gene lost 3 bases and the J gene lost 4 bases, with 15 bases spanning the gap. From germline, CDR1 is KGHSH and CDR2 LQKENI. CDR3 nucleotides: TGTGCCAGCTCACCGTTAACAAGGGCGGGCACTGAAGCTTTCTTT. It translates to CASSPLTRAGTEAFF.

The genes are TRBV18 and TRBJ1-1, with 7 bases matching TRBD1. Trimming cost V 3 bases and J 1 base; bases outside gene matches: 8. Germline CDR1 and CDR2: KGHSH and LQKENI. The CDR3 is made up of 16 amino acids. The chain's CDR3 is CASSPGGRTGNTEAFF. The CDR3 DNA follows: TGTGCCAGCTCACCTGGGGGGAGGACAGGGAACACTGAAGCTTTCTTT. Based on the CDR3 plus reference TRBV18 and TRBJ1-1, the full variable domain is NAGVMQNPRHLVRRRGQEARLRCSPMKGHSHVYWYRQLPEEGLKFMVYLQKENIIDESGMPKERFSAEFPKEGPSILRIQQVVRGDSAAYFCASSPGGRTGNTEAFFGQGTRLTVV.

This chain uses TRBV25-1 with TRBJ1-2; no clear D gene. The CDR3 loop spans 12 amino acids. V gave up 4 bases and J gave up 3 bases, with 6 bases separating them. Germline CDR1 MGHDK, CDR2 SYGVNS. The CDR3 loop is CASSGPYYGYTF. CDR3 bases: TGTGCCAGCAGTGGGCCTTACTATGGCTACACCTTC.

A remark on this clone: This could be a read error, since a much larger clone is one nucleotide away. This chain joins TRBV2 and TRBJ1-6, with 9 bases lining up with TRBD1. This CDR3 comprises 13 residues. The germline gives CDR1 SNHLY, CDR2 FYNNEI. The CDR3 sequence: CASSLTGGSPLYF. The CDR3 coding sequence is TGTGCCAGCAGTCTGACAGGGGGGTCACCCCTCTACTTT. Combining the CDR3 with reference TRBV2 and TRBJ1-6 gives the whole variable domain EPEVTQTPSHQVTQMGQEVILRCVPISNHLYFYWYRQILGQKVEFLVSFYNNEISEKSEIFDDQFSVERPDGSNFTLKIRSTKLEDSAMYFCASSLTGGSPLYFGNGTRLTVT.

The chain links TRBV7-9 to TRBJ2-5; 7 positions match TRBD2. The CDR3 runs to 17 residues. Germline trimming cut 0 bases from V and 1 base from J; bases unmatched to any gene: 8. The V gene's germline CDR1 is SEHNR and CDR2 FQNEAQ (reference sequence). In DNA, the CDR3 is TGTGCCAGCAGCTTAGCGCAAGGGCCGGGGGGCCAAGAGACCCAGTACTTC. Its protein is CASSLAQGPGGQETQYF.

V is TRBV29-1 and J is TRBJ2-2, with a possible D match to TRBD2 (5 bases). Germline V gives CDR1 SQVTM, CDR2 ANQGSEA. The CDR3 sequence is 14 residues long. The CDR3 DNA sequence: TGCGCTTCTTGGAGGAGCCTGAACACCGGGGAGCTGTTTTTT. Translated, it gives CASWRSLNTGELFF.

The chain links TRBV19 to TRBJ1-1; no firm D call. Germline CDR1 LNHDA, CDR2 SQIVND (reference sequence). The CDR3 length is 12 residues. V gave up 5 bases and J gave up 1 base, with 5 bases separating them. The DNA for the CDR3 is TGTGCCAGTAGTTGGCCGAACACTGAAGCTTTCTTT. Amino acids: CASSWPNTEAFF.

The chain combines TRBV4-3 with TRBJ2-7; no clear D gene. Trimming shortened V by 0 bases and J by 4 bases, and 13 bases separated the two germline ends. The CDR3 loop spans 15 amino acids. CDR1 and CDR2 (germline): LGHNA, YSLEER. The CDR3 coding sequence is TGCGCCAGCAGCCAAGATTCTATTGGCGGATACGAGCAGTACTTC. It codes for CASSQDSIGGYEQYF.

The gene calls are TRBV18 and TRBJ1-1; 9 bases align to TRBD1. After removal of 6 bases from V and 1 base from J, the junction contained 6 bases not matched to a gene. Germline V gene data show CDR1 as KGHSH and CDR2 as LQKENI. The CDR3 covers 15 residues. This chain's CDR3 is CASSQDRGRNTEAFF. In DNA, the CDR3 is TGTGCCAGCTCTCAGGACAGGGGAAGGAACACTGAAGCTTTCTTT.

This clone was detected a few times. The chain combines TRBV7-8 with TRBJ1-2; perhaps TRBD1 as D (5 bases). The V end lost 3 bases, the J end lost 3 bases, and 20 bases lay between the germline ends. This CDR3 has 17 residues. Germline lookup yields CDR1 SGHVS and CDR2 FQNEAQ. For the CDR3, the DNA is TGTGCCAGCAGCTTCCGGGAGGGGATAGCACTTTACTATGGCTACACCTTC. Translated, it gives CASSFREGIALYYGYTF. Variable domain in full (rest from reference TRBV7-8 and TRBJ1-2): GAGVSQSPRYKVAKRGQDVALRCDPISGHVSLFWYQQALGQGPEFLTYFQNEAQLDKSGLPSDRFFAERPEGSVSTLKIQRTQQEDSAVYLCASSFREGIALYYGYTFGSGTRLTVV.

The V call is TRBV7-3, the J call TRBJ2-1; no firm D call. CDR3 length equals 12 residues. Germline loops: CDR1 SGHTA, CDR2 FQGTGA. Deletions cut 1 base from V and 9 bases from J, with 7 bases between. The CDR3 protein is CASSLKSGEQFF. Here the CDR3 DNA reads TGTGCCAGCAGCTTAAAGTCGGGTGAGCAGTTCTTC.

The DNA for the CDR3 is TGTGCCAGCAGCCTTGCCGGGACAGGGGGCTATGGCTACACCTTC. Protein sequence: CASSLAGTGGYGYTF. The chain recombines TRBV6-6 with TRBJ1-2; 11 nucleotides agree with TRBD1. The ends lost 6 bases at V and 4 bases at J; junction bases unmatched: 7. The CDR3 has 15 residues. CDR1 and CDR2 (germline): MNHNY, SVGAGI (reference sequence).

This chain links TRBV27 with TRBJ1-2; no reliable D call. This CDR3 has 18 residues. Trimming removed 2 bases from V and 4 bases from J, with 23 bases in between. The germline gives CDR1 MNHEY, CDR2 SMNVEV (reference sequence). The CDR3 spells CASSLRPPGWERGYGYTF. In nucleotides, the CDR3 is TGTGCCAGCAGTTTACGCCCCCCCGGCTGGGAACGGGGCTATGGCTACACCTTC.